A single sample is the source of the 30 T cell receptor beta chains below, sequenced in a study of T cells in Graves' hyperthyroidism and ophthalmopathy. Regions amplified from RNA transcripts were the TCR beta CDR3 regions. The study used the HTBI primer set for a first-round RT-PCR of the TCR CDR3. MiXCR was run by TCRdb on the multiplex PCR reads, yielding one entry per CDR3 protein. The sample includes around 300,000 distinct CDR3 sequences, nearly 15% of them seen just once. The sequenced material came from blood. These receptors were collected from a woman in her forties or fifties with Graves' hyperthyroidism that later progressed to Graves' ophthalmopathy.

This clonotype was seen ten or more times. The chain employs TRBV6-1 and TRBJ1-5; D ambiguous. Deletions cut 8 bases from V and 0 bases from J, with 11 bases between. CDR3 length equals 14 residues. Germline V lookup: CDR1 MNHNS, CDR2 SASEGT. This CDR3 is CASRSDNSNQPQHF. CDR3 sequence (DNA): TGTGCCAGCCGTTCGGATAATAGCAATCAGCCCCAGCATTTT.

The J gene is TRBJ2-1, the V gene TRBV24-1; either TRBD1 or TRBD2 may fit D (5 bases each). There are 13 residues in the CDR3. Germline-derived CDR1 and CDR2 are KGHDR and SFDVKD. Trimming took 8 bases from V and 5 from J, leaving 12 bases between them. The CDR3 loop reads CATTRLGDNEQFF. CDR3 coding DNA: TGTGCCACCACCCGCTTGGGGGACAATGAGCAGTTCTTC.

Many counts were recorded for this clonotype. The rearrangement links TRBV24-1 to TRBJ1-2; D possibly corresponds to TRBD1 (6 bases). This CDR3 region has 17 residues. V lost 7 bases and J lost 7, with 27 bases in between. CDR1 is KGHDR, CDR2 SFDVKD, per germline. The CDR3 region has the DNA TGTGCCACCAGCACACCGCAGGGGACTTCTAACACTATTGGCTACACCTTC. It encodes CATSTPQGTSNTIGYTF.

Many counts were recorded for this clonotype. In nucleotides, the CDR3 is TGTGCCAGCGGAGAAACGGGACCTGCTAGCACAGATACGCAGTATTTT. Translating gives CASGETGPASTDTQYF. The rearrangement uses TRBV7-3 and TRBJ2-3; D possibly matches TRBD1 or TRBD2 (5 bases each). V was shortened by 8 bases and J by 0 bases, with 18 bases between the two germline ends. This CDR3 has 16 amino acids. Germline CDR1 is SGHTA and CDR2 is FQGTGA.

The chain combines TRBV4-1 with TRBJ2-2; D is undetermined. The germline CDR1 and CDR2 sequences are MGHRA and YSYEKL. CDR3 length: 15 amino acids. Deletions cut 3 bases from V and 1 base from J, with 9 bases between. Here the CDR3 DNA reads TGCGCCAGCAGCCAGCCGCGTCGGAACACCGGGGAGCTGTTTTTT. Protein product: CASSQPRRNTGELFF.

The sample holds many counts of this clonotype. This chain joins TRBV20-1 and TRBJ1-1; TRBD1 is a possible D gene (5 bases). The CDR3 contains 14 residues. V was shortened by 3 bases and J by 5 bases, with 16 bases between the two germline ends. Germline V gene sequence: CDR1 DFQATT, CDR2 SNEGSKA (reference sequence). In nucleotides, the CDR3 is TGCAGTGCTAGTGCGCAGGGTCGAGCAACTGAAGCTTTCTTT. This gives the protein CSASAQGRATEAFF.

The table lists this clonotype with many counts. The chain combines TRBV6-5 with TRBJ1-2; tentative D call: TRBD1 (5 bases). V dropped 1 base and J dropped 0 bases, with 9 bases sitting between them. Germline V gene sequence: CDR1 MNHEY, CDR2 SVGAGI. The CDR3 sequence is 15 residues long. This chain's CDR3 is CASSYWRDANYGYTF. The CDR3, as DNA: TGTGCCAGCAGTTACTGGAGGGACGCTAACTATGGCTACACCTTC.

This clonotype was counted only a few times. This sequence joins TRBV5-8 and TRBJ2-5, with TRBD1 as a possible D gene (6 bases). The CDR3 extends over 17 amino acids. The germline V gene encodes CDR1 SGHTS and CDR2 YDEGEE. Trimming cost V 4 bases and J 4 bases, with 23 bases left between them. DNA for the CDR3: TGTGCCAGCAGCCCGGACCTGAGAGGACAGAGAGGAGAGACCCAGTACTTC. Amino acid sequence: CASSPDLRGQRGETQYF.

DNA of the CDR3: TGTGCCAGCGGGGGGGGCACTGAAGCTTTCTTT. Amino acids: CASGGGTEAFF. V is TRBV2 and J is TRBJ1-1; D perhaps matches TRBD1 (5 bases). The V and J ends lost 8 bases and 4 bases respectively, with 8 bases between them. Germline V gives CDR1 SNHLY, CDR2 FYNNEI. CDR3 length equals 11 residues.

This clonotype was seen only a few times. The gene calls are TRBV3-1 and TRBJ2-7; weak D call: TRBD2 (5 bases). Trimming stripped 5 bases from V and 5 bases from J, with 19 bases between. Germline V gene sequence: CDR1 LGHDT, CDR2 YNNKEL (reference sequence). The CDR3 consists of 15 residues. CDR3: CASSNGLSNDDEQYF. The CDR3, as DNA: TGTGCCAGCAGCAACGGACTCTCAAACGACGACGAGCAGTACTTC.

This clonotype was picked up many times. The CDR3 DNA is TGTGCCAGCAGTCCGCCTGCGAGCGGGAGTCCCTACAATGAGCAGTTCTTC. Protein: CASSPPASGSPYNEQFF. The V gene is TRBV6-1, the J gene TRBJ2-1, with TRBD2 identical over 8 bases. This CDR3 has 17 amino acids. J gave up 2 bases and V 5 bases, and 11 bases lay outside the gene matches. CDR1 MNHNS and CDR2 SASEGT come from the germline V gene.

There are a few counts of this clonotype. The genes are TRBV9 and TRBJ2-7, with D uncertain. V was cut by 0 bases and J by 2 bases, with 9 bases left in between. The CDR3 sequence is 14 residues long. The germline V gene has CDR1 SGDLS and CDR2 YYNGEE. Written as DNA, the CDR3 is TGTGCCAGCAGCGTAGAGCCAGAAACCTACGAGCAGTACTTC. It specifies CASSVEPETYEQYF.

The gene calls are TRBV20-1 and TRBJ2-5; no clear D. Germline V gives CDR1 DFQATT, CDR2 SNEGSKA (reference sequence). V was pared by 5 bases and J by 11 bases, with 15 bases between. The CDR3 is 11 residues long. The CDR3 DNA follows: TGCAGTGCTTGGCAGTCACAAGTACAGTACTTC. This translates into CSAWQSQVQYF.

This clonotype was observed at least ten times. The rearrangement joins TRBV20-1 to TRBJ2-1, with 9 nucleotides matching TRBD2. V trimming: 0 bases; J trimming: 8 bases; junction bases outside the gene matches: 8. This CDR3 has 15 residues. Germline CDR1 DFQATT, CDR2 SNEGSKA (reference sequence). The CDR3: CSARDERGRAYEQFF. CDR3 DNA sequence: TGCAGTGCTAGAGATGAACGCGGGAGGGCTTATGAGCAGTTCTTC.

This clonotype was found many times. The chain couples TRBV11-2 to TRBJ2-1; tentatively, D is TRBD1 (6 bases). The CDR3 consists of 14 residues. Germline V gene lookup returns CDR1 SGHAT and CDR2 FQNNGV. Trimming left V 3 bases short and J 4 bases short, with 10 bases between. CDR3 amino acids: CASSFGTRYNEQFF. The CDR3 region has the DNA TGTGCCAGCAGCTTCGGGACAAGATACAATGAGCAGTTCTTC. The entire variable domain, with the rest obtained from reference TRBV11-2 and TRBJ2-1, is as follows: EAGVAQSPRYKIIEKRQSVAFWCNPISGHATLYWYQQILGQGPKLLIQFQNNGVVDDSQLPKDRFSAERLKGVDSTLKIQPAKLEDSAVYLCASSFGTRYNEQFFGPGTRLTVL.

This clonotype was seen ten or more times. The V and J genes are TRBV20-1 and TRBJ1-4; D uncertain. The CDR3 covers 13 residues. Germline V lookup: CDR1 DFQATT, CDR2 SNEGSKA (reference sequence). Trimming removed 5 bases from V and 7 bases from J, with 14 bases in between. The CDR3: CSAARGRSEKLFF. The CDR3 DNA sequence: TGCAGTGCTGCCCGGGGTCGGAGTGAAAAACTGTTTTTT.

As regards this clonotype: A much bigger clone sits one base away, suggesting this may be a read error. The rearrangement uses TRBV3-1 and TRBJ2-2; 11 bases map to TRBD2. Looked up from germline, CDR1 is LGHDT and CDR2 is YNNKEL (reference sequence). This CDR3 is 18 amino acids long. After removal of 4 bases from V and 2 bases from J, the junction contained 9 bases not matched to a gene. CDR3 sequence: CASSPPGLAVINTGELFF. In DNA form, the CDR3 reads TGTGCCAGCAGCCCCCCGGGACTAGCGGTGATCAACACCGGGGAGCTGTTTTTT.

The chain links TRBV6-5 to TRBJ2-3; D may be TRBD2 (6 bases). Germline CDR1 and CDR2: MNHEY and SVGAGI. V was cut by 2 bases and J by 3 bases, with 12 bases left in between. CDR3 length equals 15 residues. CDR3 region: CASSYGGAGTDTQYF. The DNA of the CDR3 is TGTGCCAGCAGTTACGGCGGCGCGGGGACAGATACGCAGTATTTT.

This clonotype was seen more than once but under ten times. The CDR3, as DNA: TGCGCCAGCAGCTTGGGGGGGACTGACAGTGCTGGGCAGTACTTC. Residues: CASSLGGTDSAGQYF. The chain uses TRBV5-1 and TRBJ2-7, with D maybe TRBD2 (6 bases). The V gene lost 0 bases and the J gene lost 9 bases, with 19 bases spanning the gap. This CDR3 region has 15 residues. The germline gives CDR1 SGHRS, CDR2 YFSETQ. The full variable domain, rest sourced from reference TRBV5-1 and TRBJ2-7, is KAGVTQTPRYLIKTRGQQVTLSCSPISGHRSVSWYQQTPGQGLQFLFEYFSETQRNKGNFPGRFSGRQFSNSRSEMNVSTLELGDSALYLCASSLGGTDSAGQYFGPGTRLTVT.

The rearrangement links TRBV5-1 to TRBJ2-5; a weak D match, TRBD1 (5 bases). CDR3 size: 15 residues. V shed 4 bases and J shed 5 bases, with 18 bases lying between them. Germline V gives CDR1 SGHRS, CDR2 YFSETQ. For the CDR3, the DNA is TGCGCCAGCAGCCCCCCAATGGCAGGGTGGGAGACCCAGTACTTC. Its translation is CASSPPMAGWETQYF.

This clonotype has just a few counts. The genes are TRBV12-3 or TRBV12-4 and TRBJ1-2; D remains ambiguous. The CDR3 contains 16 residues. V was cut by 6 bases and J by 0 bases, with 17 bases left in between. CDR3 DNA sequence: TGTGCCAGCAGCCCTGTCAACTTCGGAGCTAACTATGGCTACACCTTC. Its translation is CASSPVNFGANYGYTF.

The sample holds a few counts of this clonotype. CDR3 nucleotide sequence: TGTGCCACGAGGGACAGACCCTCCTACGAGCAGTACTTC. Protein sequence: CATRDRPSYEQYF. V gene TRBV6-1 combines with J gene TRBJ2-7; TRBD1 agrees at 7 bases. There are 13 residues in the CDR3. Germline-derived CDR1 and CDR2 are MNHNS and SASEGT. Trimming cost V 10 bases and J 0 bases; bases outside gene matches: 6.

This clonotype was detected only a few times. One end of the junction fails to match germline, which may point to a read error. The genes are TRBV6-2 or TRBV6-3 and TRBJ2-3; 9 bases map to TRBD2. Germline loops: CDR1 MNHEY, CDR2 SVGEGT. The length of the CDR3 is 19 residues. The DNA of the CDR3 is TGTGCCAGCAGTGACTCGGGGGGGCCTAGCGGGATTAGCACAGATACGCAGTATTTT. Translation gives CASSDSGGPSGISTDTQYF.

This clonotype has at least ten counts. V and J are TRBV4-1 and TRBJ2-1, with 10 bases that match TRBD1. This CDR3 spans 15 amino acids. Germline V gene lookup returns CDR1 MGHRA and CDR2 YSYEKL. J was trimmed by 4 bases and V by 6 bases; bases with no gene match: 6. CDR3 amino acids: CASSRGTGAYNEQFF. CDR3 bases: TGCGCCAGCAGTAGAGGGACAGGGGCGTACAATGAGCAGTTCTTC.

The rearrangement joins TRBV29-1 to TRBJ1-5; a weak D match, TRBD1 (5 bases). The CDR3 sequence is 12 residues long. CDR1 and CDR2 (germline): SQVTM, ANQGSEA. The V and J ends lost 4 bases and 8 bases respectively, with 12 bases between them. CDR3 region: CSVGGGVEPQHF. The CDR3 DNA reads TGCAGCGTTGGGGGGGGAGTGGAGCCCCAGCATTTT. Drawing the rest from reference TRBV29-1 and TRBJ1-5, the complete variable domain is SAVISQKPSRDICQRGTSLTIQCQVDSQVTMMFWYRQQPGQSLTLIATANQGSEATYESGFVIDKFPISRPNLTFSTLTVSNMSPEDSSIYLCSVGGGVEPQHFGDGTRLSIL.

There are a few counts of this clonotype. V usage is TRBV7-9 and J usage is TRBJ2-7; 8 positions match TRBD1. Germline CDR1 is SEHNR and CDR2 is FQNEAQ (reference sequence). CDR3 length: 13 amino acids. Trimming at V came to 3 bases and at J to 5 bases, leaving 3 bases not matched to a gene. The CDR3: CASSLGQVNEQYF. DNA of the CDR3: TGTGCCAGCAGCTTGGGACAGGTAAACGAGCAGTACTTC.

With regard to this clonotype: A read error may explain this, as a much larger clone is one base away. The gene calls are TRBV5-1 and TRBJ2-1, with D perhaps matching TRBD1 (6 bases). CDR1 SGHRS and CDR2 YFSETQ come from the germline V gene. This CDR3 region has 17 residues. Trimming took off 0 bases at V and 6 bases at J, with 19 bases between the two ends. For the CDR3, the DNA is TGCGCCAGCAGCTTGGTAGGGGGAGAAGGACCCCCCAATGAGCAGTTCTTC. Its protein is CASSLVGGEGPPNEQFF.

This clonotype was detected only a few times. V usage is TRBV20-1 and J usage is TRBJ1-5; no clear D. V was trimmed by 6 bases and J by 1 base, leaving 10 bases between them. This CDR3 region has 13 residues. Germline CDR1 is DFQATT and CDR2 is SNEGSKA (reference sequence). The CDR3 sequence: CSAMMGSNQPQHF. The CDR3 nucleotides read TGCAGTGCCATGATGGGGAGCAATCAGCCCCAGCATTTT.

At least ten counts were recorded for this clonotype. This chain uses TRBV5-1 with TRBJ1-2; TRBD1 matches at 7 bases. The trim removed 0 bases at V and 7 bases at J, leaving 3 bases unmatched. CDR3 length: 13 residues. Germline CDR1 SGHRS, CDR2 YFSETQ. The CDR3 spells CASSLEGGLGYTF. As DNA, the CDR3 is TGCGCCAGCAGCTTGGAAGGGGGCCTTGGCTACACCTTC.

This clonotype came up many times. The J gene is TRBJ2-7, the V gene TRBV27, with TRBD1 matching 9 bases. The CDR3 is 19 amino acids. V lost 6 bases to trimming and J lost 1 base; unmatched junction nucleotides: 19. Germline values: CDR1 MNHEY, CDR2 SMNVEV (reference sequence). The CDR3 DNA reads as TGTGCCAGCAGCCCTAAAGGGGGAAGACCGGGACAGGGATCCTACGAGCAGTACTTC. Its translation: CASSPKGGRPGQGSYEQYF.